Listed below are T cell receptor beta chains from one sample, sequenced in a study of blood T cells in healthy people across ages. Via MiXCR, TCRdb re-called the 5' RACE reads, giving one row per CDR3 protein. The sample lists 1.8 million or so distinct CDR3 sequences, around 40% seen once, with roughly 23% in the top ten. The sample consisted of blood. Receptor source: a human donor in good health. Each CDR3 is given with its conserved first and last residue. The D gene is left open where the match is weak. Only some rows state a clone size, as once, few, many or a class for expanded clones.

len | j_gene | d_gene | abundance | v_gene | CDR3nt | CDR3aa
15 | TRBJ2-3 | - | few | TRBV15 | TGTGCCACCAGCAGAGATCCGGGCCGGGGTGATACGCAGTATTTT | CATSRDPGRGDTQYF
13 | TRBJ2-7 | - | few | TRBV12-3/TRBV12-4 | TGTGCCAGCAGTTTAGCCCCCTCCAACGAGCAGTACTTC | CASSLAPSNEQYF
13 | TRBJ2-3 | TRBD1 | - | TRBV12-3/TRBV12-4 | TGTGCCAGCAAGATCAGGGGGACAGATACGCAGTATTTT | CASKIRGTDTQYF
15 | TRBJ2-7 | - | - | TRBV12-3/TRBV12-4 | TGTGCCAGCAGTTTAGGTACAGGGATCTACTACGAGCAGTACTTC | CASSLGTGIYYEQYF
13 | TRBJ2-7 | - | few | TRBV21-1 | TGTGCCAGCAGCAAATTAGGGGCCTACGAGCAGTACTTC | CASSKLGAYEQYF
16 | TRBJ2-3 | TRBD1 | - | TRBV5-5 | TGTGCCAGCAGCCTAGTCCCCGGGACAGGGGCAGATACGCAGTATTTT | CASSLVPGTGADTQYF
13 | TRBJ2-5 | TRBD1 | - | TRBV5-1 | TGCGCCAGCAGCTTAAAAACAGGGGAAGAGCAGTACTTC | CASSLKTGEEQYF
14 | TRBJ2-1 | - | - | TRBV6-2/TRBV6-3 | TGTGCCAGCAGCTTCAGACTACCCTACAATGAGCAGTTCTTC | CASSFRLPYNEQFF
13 | TRBJ2-1 | - | - | TRBV4-3 | TGCGCCAGCAGCCCAGTGCCGGGGAATGAGCAGTTCTTC | CASSPVPGNEQFF
12 | TRBJ1-2 | TRBD1 | few | TRBV29-1 | TGCAGCGGATCCGGGACAGGGCGTGACTACACCTTC | CSGSGTGRDYTF
15 | TRBJ2-7 | - | few | TRBV9 | TGTGCCAGCAGCGTAGAAGGCGGGGTGATCAACGAGCAGTACTTC | CASSVEGGVINEQYF
14 | TRBJ1-4 | TRBD1 | few | TRBV5-5 | TGTGCCAGCAGCGAGGGACAGATTAATGAAAAACTGTTTTTT | CASSEGQINEKLFF
14 | TRBJ1-5 | - | - | TRBV6-2/TRBV6-3 | TGTGCCAGCAGTTACTCGAGGTTTTATCAGCCCCAGCATTTT | CASSYSRFYQPQHF
19 | TRBJ2-7 | - | once | TRBV5-6 | TGTGCCAGCAGCTTGGAACCGCAGTTTGGGTCAGGTGGGGTCTACGAGCAGTACTTC | CASSLEPQFGSGGVYEQYF
16 | TRBJ2-3 | TRBD1 | - | TRBV6-6 | TGTGCCAGCAGTTACAGGGGACAGGGGGGCACAGATACGCAGTATTTT | CASSYRGQGGTDTQYF
14 | TRBJ2-5 | - | few | TRBV7-2 | TGTGCCAGCAGCTCGCTAGCGTATCAAGAGACCCAGTACTTC | CASSSLAYQETQYF
16 | TRBJ1-1 | - | - | TRBV4-1 | TGCGCCAGCGCAGGCAGGAGCGGGTACGGAAACACTGAAGCTTTCTTT | CASAGRSGYGNTEAFF
13 | TRBJ1-2 | - | - | TRBV4-3 | TGCGCCAGCAGCCCCACCCGGGCGATAGGCTACACCTTC | CASSPTRAIGYTF
15 | TRBJ2-1 | - | few | TRBV4-3 | TGCGCCAGCCCCACGACAGCGGATTCCTACAATGAGCAGTTCTTC | CASPTTADSYNEQFF
13 | TRBJ2-7 | TRBD1 | - | TRBV6-6 | TGTGCCAGCAGAAAACAGACAGGGATCGAGCAGTACTTC | CASRKQTGIEQYF
17 | TRBJ2-7 | TRBD1 | - | TRBV6-6 | TGTGCCAGCAGTTTTGGACAGGGGGCTACCATAAACTACGAGCAGTACTTC | CASSFGQGATINYEQYF
14 | TRBJ2-1 | TRBD1 | - | TRBV29-1 | TGCAGCGTTGAGGCGGACAGGGGTTACAATGAGCAGTTCTTC | CSVEADRGYNEQFF
15 | TRBJ1-2 | - | - | TRBV4-3 | TGCGCCAGCAGCCAAGAGGACAGATCCTACTATGGCTACACCTTC | CASSQEDRSYYGYTF
12 | TRBJ1-2 | TRBD1 | few | TRBV20-1 | TGCAGTGGCATACAGGGGTCGCGGGGCTACACCTTC | CSGIQGSRGYTF
14 | TRBJ1-6 | - | few | TRBV28 | TGTGCCAGCAGGCTCAACAGGGTCGATTCACCCCTCCACTTT | CASRLNRVDSPLHF
12 | TRBJ1-1 | - | - | TRBV29-1 | TGCAGCGGCAGCGAAATGCACACTGAAGCTTTCTTT | CSGSEMHTEAFF
21 | TRBJ2-1 | TRBD1 | few | TRBV15 | TGTGCCACCAGCAGAGATGGTAGCGGACAGGGGCGCCTTCTCTCCTACAAGGAGCAGTTCTTC | CATSRDGSGQGRLLSYKEQFF
15 | TRBJ1-1 | - | - | TRBV11-2 | TGTGCCAGCAGCTTACGTGGGACCTCCAACACTGAAGCTTTCTTT | CASSLRGTSNTEAFF
14 | TRBJ2-7 | - | many | TRBV5-1 | TGCGCCAGCAGCCCGGACGGCCTAGCCTACGAGCAGTACTTC | CASSPDGLAYEQYF
17 | TRBJ2-1 | TRBD2 | - | TRBV11-3 | TGTGCCAGCAGCTTGATGGTGGCGGGGGGGAAGTACAATGAGCAGTGCTTC | CASSLMVAGGKYNEQCF
13 | TRBJ2-7 | - | many | TRBV28 | TGTGCCAGCAGCTTAAACAGACCCTACGAGCAGTACTTC | CASSLNRPYEQYF
18 | TRBJ1-4 | - | - | TRBV6-5 | TGTGCCAGCAGTTCCGGGACACTCCTGGGGGCAACTAATGAAAAACTGTTTTTT | CASSSGTLLGATNEKLFF
13 | TRBJ2-7 | - | few | TRBV12-3/TRBV12-4 | TGTGCCAGCAGGAAGGGTGAGTCCTACGAGCAGTACTTC | CASRKGESYEQYF
15 | TRBJ1-5 | TRBD1 | few | TRBV20-1 | TGCAGTGCTACCGCCCGGGACAGGGGGAATCAGCCCCAGCATTTT | CSATARDRGNQPQHF
16 | TRBJ2-7 | TRBD2 | - | TRBV11-3 | TGTGCCAGCAGCTCCCGACTAGCGAGGAACTCCTACGAGCAGTACTTC | CASSSRLARNSYEQYF
12 | TRBJ2-5 | - | - | TRBV20-1 | TGCAGTGCTAACGAGGGGGTGGAGACCCAGTACTTC | CSANEGVETQYF
10 | TRBJ1-3 | - | once | TRBV28 | TGTGCCAGAACTGGAGACACCATATATTTT | CARTGDTIYF
18 | TRBJ1-6 | - | few | TRBV7-2 | TGTGCCAGCAGCTTAGGACGGGGTCGACAGATCTATAATTCACCCCTCCACTTT | CASSLGRGRQIYNSPLHF
12 | TRBJ1-5 | - | few | TRBV5-5 | TGTGCCAGTCAGGCGGTGAATCAGCCCCAGCATTTT | CASQAVNQPQHF
17 | TRBJ1-5 | TRBD1 | - | TRBV20-1 | TGCAGTGCTAGAGAGGGTGGCTTCAGGGGGTGGAATCAGCCCCAGCATTTT | CSAREGGFRGWNQPQHF
15 | TRBJ1-4 | - | - | TRBV5-1 | TGCGCCTGCAGCTTGGAAGGGGGACCTAATGAAAAACTGTTTTTT | CACSLEGGPNEKLFF
15 | TRBJ2-1 | TRBD1 | - | TRBV2 | TGTGCCTTCCGGGGACAGGGGTCTTCCTACAATGAGCAGTTCTTC | CAFRGQGSSYNEQFF